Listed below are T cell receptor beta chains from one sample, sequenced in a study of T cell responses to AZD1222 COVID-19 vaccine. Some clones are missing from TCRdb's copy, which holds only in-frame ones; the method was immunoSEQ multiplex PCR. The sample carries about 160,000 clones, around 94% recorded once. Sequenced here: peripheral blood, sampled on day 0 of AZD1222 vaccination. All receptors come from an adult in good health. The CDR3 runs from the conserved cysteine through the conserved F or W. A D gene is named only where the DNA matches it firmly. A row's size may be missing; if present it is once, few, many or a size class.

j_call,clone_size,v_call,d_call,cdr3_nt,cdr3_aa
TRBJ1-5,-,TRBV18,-,TGTGCCAGCCATGCAGGGCCGGCTATCGATAAGCCCCAGCATTTT,CASHAGPAIDKPQHF
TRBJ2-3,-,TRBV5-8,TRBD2,TGTGCCAGCAGCTTGGCTGTGGCGGGAGGAACTATAGATACGCAGTATTTT,CASSLAVAGGTIDTQYF
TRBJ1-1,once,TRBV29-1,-,TGCAGCGTTGAAGAGGCCACCATGAACACTGAAGCTTTCTTT,CSVEEATMNTEAFF
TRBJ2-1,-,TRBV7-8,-,TGTGCCAGCAGCTTAGGGCTACCACCCTACAATGAGCAGTTCTTC,CASSLGLPPYNEQFF
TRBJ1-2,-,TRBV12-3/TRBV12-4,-,TGTGCCAGCAGTACACCCCCGGGCTATGGCTACACCTTC,CASSTPPGYGYTF
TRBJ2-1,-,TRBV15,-,TGTGCCACCAGCAGAATGGGCCCCGGGGACAATGAGCAGTTCTTC,CATSRMGPGDNEQFF
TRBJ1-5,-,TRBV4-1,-,TGCGCCAGCAGCCAGTTAGACAGGTCGAATCAGCCCCAGCATTTT,CASSQLDRSNQPQHF
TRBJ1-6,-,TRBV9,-,TGTGCCAGCAGCGTAGACAGAAATTCACCCCTCCACTTT,CASSVDRNSPLHF
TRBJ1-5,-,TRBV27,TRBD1,TGTGCCAGCAGAGGCAGGGGGGTTGGCAATCAGCCCCAGCATTTT,CASRGRGVGNQPQHF
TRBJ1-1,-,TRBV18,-,TGTGCCAGCTCATCGATGAACACTGAAGCTTTCTTT,CASSSMNTEAFF
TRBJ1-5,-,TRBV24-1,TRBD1,TGTGCCACCAGTGATGGCAGGGGGCGAGGCAATCAGCCCCAGCATTTT,CATSDGRGRGNQPQHF
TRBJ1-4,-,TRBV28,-,TGTGCCAGCAGTTTTGGTGGGGCGGCGGGTGAAAAACTGTTTTTT,CASSFGGAAGEKLFF
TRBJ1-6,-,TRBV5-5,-,TGTGCCAGCAGCTTGGAACATGCCCTGGATTCACCCCTCCACTTT,CASSLEHALDSPLHF
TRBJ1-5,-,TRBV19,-,TGTGCCAGTAGTACGGGGGGGGCCAATCAGCCCCAGCATTTT,CASSTGGANQPQHF
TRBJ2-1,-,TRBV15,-,TGTGCCACCAGCAGCCGGGCCCCGGGCAATGAGCAGTTCTTC,CATSSRAPGNEQFF
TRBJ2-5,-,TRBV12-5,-,TGTGCTAGTGGTTTGTTACGAGGAAACTTC,CASGLLRGNF
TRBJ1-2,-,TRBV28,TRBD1,TGTGCCAGCAGTTCCGACAGGGCCCCTAACCGGGGCTATGGCTACACCTTC,CASSSDRAPNRGYGYTF
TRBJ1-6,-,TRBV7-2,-,TGTGCCAGCAGCTTCCACAGGGACGGGTCACCCCTCCACTTT,CASSFHRDGSPLHF
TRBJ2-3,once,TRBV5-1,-,TGCGCCTCACGCGAGGGAAGGGACTGGACAGATACGCAGTATTTT,CASREGRDWTDTQYF
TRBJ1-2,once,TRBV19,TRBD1,TGTGCCAGTAGCAATCCAGGGGGCGGGGGCTATGGCTACACCTTC,CASSNPGGGGYGYTF
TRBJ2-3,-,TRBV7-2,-,TGTGCCAGCAACCCCCTTGTGGCAGATACGCAGTATTTT,CASNPLVADTQYF
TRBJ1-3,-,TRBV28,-,TGTGCCAGCAGTTTATTTGGTACACTCTCTGGAAACACCATATATTTT,CASSLFGTLSGNTIYF
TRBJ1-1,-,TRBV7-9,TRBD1,TGTGCCAGCAGCTCCGGGACAGGGCAGATGAACACTGAAGCTTTCTTT,CASSSGTGQMNTEAFF
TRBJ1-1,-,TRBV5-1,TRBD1,TGCGCCAGCAGCTCGCAAACAGGGGGCCGTGGGAACACTGAAGCTTTCTTT,CASSSQTGGRGNTEAFF
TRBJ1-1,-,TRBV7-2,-,TGTGCCAGCAGCTTATCCGGTTTAAACACTGAAGCTTTCTTT,CASSLSGLNTEAFF
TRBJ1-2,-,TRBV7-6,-,TGTGCCAGCAGCCTAGATTGGCGGACACAAACTTATAACTATGGCTACACCTTC,CASSLDWRTQTYNYGYTF
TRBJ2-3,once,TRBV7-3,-,TGTGCCAGCAGCTTATTAGGGGGAGAAGATACGCAGTATTTT,CASSLLGGEDTQYF
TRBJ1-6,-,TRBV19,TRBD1,TGTGCCAGTCATCGGGACAGCTTTGCCCAGCCCCTCCACTTT,CASHRDSFAQPLHF
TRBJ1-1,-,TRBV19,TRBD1,TGTGCCAGTACCCCACAGGGGGCGCGCCTGGCGAACACTGAAGCTTTCTTT,CASTPQGARLANTEAFF
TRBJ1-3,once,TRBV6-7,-,TGTGCCAGCAGTTCCCGCCTAGGGCCGTTCTCTGGAAACACCATATATTTT,CASSSRLGPFSGNTIYF
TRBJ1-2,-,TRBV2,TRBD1,TGTGCCAGCAGCCGGACAGGGAATGACGGCTACACCTTC,CASSRTGNDGYTF
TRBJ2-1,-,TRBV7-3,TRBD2,TGTGCCAGCAGCTTACGGCTAGCGGGAGCGCCAACCAGCTCCTACAATGAGCAGTTCTTC,CASSLRLAGAPTSSYNEQFF
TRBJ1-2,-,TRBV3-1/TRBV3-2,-,TGTGCCAGCAGCCCGCGGGGGGAGGGCTTGATGGGCTACACCTTC,CASSPRGEGLMGYTF
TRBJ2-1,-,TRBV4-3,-,TGCGCCAGCAGCCAAGATAAGGTCTCCAGTGATGAGCAGTTCTTC,CASSQDKVSSDEQFF
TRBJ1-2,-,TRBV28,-,TGTGCCAGCAGTCCCGGTGCCCTCACCTCGACGGGGGGCTACACCTTC,CASSPGALTSTGGYTF